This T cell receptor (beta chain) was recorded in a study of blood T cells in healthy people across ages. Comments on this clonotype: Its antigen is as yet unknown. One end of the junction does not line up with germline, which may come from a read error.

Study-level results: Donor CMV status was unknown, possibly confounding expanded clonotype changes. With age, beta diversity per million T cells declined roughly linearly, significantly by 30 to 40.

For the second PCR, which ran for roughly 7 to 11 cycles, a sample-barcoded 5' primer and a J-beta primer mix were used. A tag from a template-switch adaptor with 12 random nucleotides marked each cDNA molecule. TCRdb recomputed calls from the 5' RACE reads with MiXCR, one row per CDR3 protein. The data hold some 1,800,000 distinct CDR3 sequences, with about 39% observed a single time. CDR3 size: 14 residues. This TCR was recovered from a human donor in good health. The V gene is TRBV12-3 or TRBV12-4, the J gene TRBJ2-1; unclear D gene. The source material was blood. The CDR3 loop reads CASRKTLSYNKQFF. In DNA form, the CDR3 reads TGTGCCAGCAGAAAGACCCTATCCTACAATAAGCAGTTCTTC.